The rows below give T cell receptor beta chains drawn from one sample of a study of spatial heterogeneity in lung cancer. From the 5' RACE reads, TCRdb called clonotypes with MiXCR, one entry per CDR3 protein. Here the sample spans 26,000 or so distinct CDR3 sequences, roughly 13% being singletons. The material was PBMCs, obtained at surgery. The source is a female donor with early-stage non-small cell lung cancer. CDR3s include the opening cysteine and the closing phenylalanine or tryptophan. A D gene is named only where the DNA matches it firmly. Part of the rows lack a size; the others show once, few, many or a class for expanded clones.

few	TRBJ2-2	TRBV29-1	TRBD2	TGCAGCGTCCAGGGACTAGCGGGAGGTACTAACACCGGGGAGCTGTTTTTT	CSVQGLAGGTNTGELFF
many	TRBJ1-2	TRBV3-1	.	TGTGCCAGCAGCCAAGTCAGGGGATCGGGCGGCTACACCTTC	CASSQVRGSGGYTF
many	TRBJ1-2	TRBV5-5	TRBD1	TGTGCCAGCAGCGAGACAGGGAACTATGGCTACACCTTC	CASSETGNYGYTF
.	TRBJ2-1	TRBV19	.	TGTGCCAGTAGTCACTCCCATGGACAGGGGACTAGTCCCTCCTACAATGAGCAGTTCTTC	CASSHSHGQGTSPSYNEQFF
many	TRBJ1-1	TRBV20-1	.	TGCAGTGCAAACAGTTTGAACACTGAAGCTTTCTTT	CSANSLNTEAFF
many	TRBJ2-1	TRBV7-9	.	TGTGCCAGCAGCCCCTCCGGGTCCAATGAGCAGTTCTTC	CASSPSGSNEQFF
.	TRBJ2-7	TRBV7-9	.	TGTGCCAGCAGCTTAGTGGCTGGCGGGCTAACCTACGAGCAGTACTTC	CASSLVAGGLTYEQYF
few	TRBJ2-7	TRBV29-1	.	TGCAGCGTTGTGAGGCAGGGCTACGAGCAGTACTTC	CSVVRQGYEQYF
many	TRBJ1-5	TRBV7-2	.	TGTGCCAGCAGCCCTACGGGCCTTAGCAATCAGCCCCAGCATTTT	CASSPTGLSNQPQHF
many	TRBJ1-4	TRBV18	.	TGTGCCAGCTCACCCGCCTCTGCCACAACTAATGAAAAACTGTTTTTT	CASSPASATTNEKLFF
few	TRBJ1-2	TRBV5-6	.	TGTGCCAGCAGCTTTAAAAAGAACTATGGCTACACCTTC	CASSFKKNYGYTF
many	TRBJ2-3	TRBV10-3	.	TGTGCCATCAGTGAGTCCCGCAAAGAGGCAGATACGCAGTATTTT	CAISESRKEADTQYF
many	TRBJ2-1	TRBV15	.	TGTGCCACCAGCAGAGATTACGGTGAGCAGTTCTTC	CATSRDYGEQFF
few	TRBJ1-5	TRBV5-8	.	TGTGCCAGCAGCTTGGCTGGTGGGGGGGTAGCGGAGCAGCCCCAGCATTTT	CASSLAGGGVAEQPQHF
few	TRBJ2-4	TRBV7-2	.	TGTGCCAGCAGCTTGTCCGGGGCGAGTAACATTCAGTACTTC	CASSLSGASNIQYF
.	TRBJ1-6	TRBV4-3	.	TGCGCCAGCAGCCAATCCGCTAGGTCAGGAGGATCACCCCTCCACTTT	CASSQSARSGGSPLHF
medium-sized	TRBJ2-1	TRBV20-1	TRBD1	TGCAGTGCTAGTTTCACCGGGACAGGGACATACAATGAGCAGTTCTTC	CSASFTGTGTYNEQFF
many	TRBJ2-6	TRBV4-3	.	TGCGCCAGCAGCCAAGATCCTCCTCCCAGCTCTGGGGCCAACGTCCTGACTTTC	CASSQDPPPSSGANVLTF
few	TRBJ2-1	TRBV15	.	TGTGCCACCAGCAGAGTAGCTAGGGAGCAGTTCTTC	CATSRVAREQFF
many	TRBJ2-3	TRBV3-1	.	TGTGCCAGCAGCCAACTCGCTAACCAAATCAGCACAGATACGCAGTATTTT	CASSQLANQISTDTQYF
many	TRBJ2-1	TRBV20-1	TRBD2	TGCAGTGCTCCCCCCTGGACTAGCGGGAGGGTATCCTACAATGAGCAGTTCTTC	CSAPPWTSGRVSYNEQFF
many	TRBJ2-1	TRBV25-1	TRBD2	TGTGCCAGCAGTGCCCCTCAGAGGCTAGCGGGAGTAAGGGGGAATGAGCAGTTCTTC	CASSAPQRLAGVRGNEQFF
many	TRBJ2-5	TRBV5-1	TRBD2	TGCGCCAGCAGTCGAGTCACTAGCGGGAGGGCCGGAGAGACCCAGTACTTC	CASSRVTSGRAGETQYF
once	TRBJ1-1	TRBV3-1	TRBD1	TGTGCCAGCACCCATGAACCGGGACAGGGGTTCTTCTTT	CASTHEPGQGFFF
medium-sized	TRBJ1-1	TRBV4-3	.	TGCGCCAGCAGCCAGAGCCGGGCCAGGAACACTGAAGCTTTCTTT	CASSQSRARNTEAFF
many	TRBJ2-7	TRBV5-6	.	TGTGCCAGCAGCTGGGGACTTACCTACGAGCAGTACTTC	CASSWGLTYEQYF
many	TRBJ2-1	TRBV2	.	TGTGCCAGCAGTGAACTAATGGGGAATGAGCAGTTCTTC	CASSELMGNEQFF
many	TRBJ2-5	TRBV20-1	.	TGCAGTGCTCCTCCAGGGGAAGAGACCCAGTACTTC	CSAPPGEETQYF
many	TRBJ2-5	TRBV7-6	.	TGTGCCAGCAGCCCCCTCGGGCCCAGGCAAGAGACCCAGTACTTC	CASSPLGPRQETQYF
many	TRBJ2-2	TRBV10-3	.	TGTGCCATCAGTGAGTCGGAGAGAGGGGAGCTGTTTTTT	CAISESERGELFF
few	TRBJ2-1	TRBV5-4	TRBD1	TGTGCCAGCAGCTTAGGGGGGCGCCGACAGGGGGAGGAGCAGTTCTTC	CASSLGGRRQGEEQFF
many	TRBJ1-2	TRBV12-3/TRBV12-4	.	TGTGCCAGCGGGGGCTGGCACCAAGCTAACTATGGCTACACCTTC	CASGGWHQANYGYTF
many	TRBJ2-3	TRBV6-2/TRBV6-3	TRBD2	TGTGCCAGCAGTTACGAGGGGACTACCGGACGTACGCAGTATTTT	CASSYEGTTGRTQYF
many	TRBJ2-5	TRBV6-5	TRBD1	TGTGCCAGCAGTTCCTCCGGGACAGGAAGCCAAGAGACCCAGTACTTC	CASSSSGTGSQETQYF
many	TRBJ2-3	TRBV6-6	.	TGTGCCAGCAGCCCCGCGGGATACACAGATACGCAGTATTTT	CASSPAGYTDTQYF
many	TRBJ2-5	TRBV18	TRBD2	TGTGCCAGCTCACCTACCCGGGGACTAGCGGGAGAAAGGGACCAAGAGACCCAGTACTTC	CASSPTRGLAGERDQETQYF
many	TRBJ2-5	TRBV7-2	TRBD2	TGTGCCAGCAGCCCACCCCTAGCGGGGGATGAGACCCAGTACTTC	CASSPPLAGDETQYF
few	TRBJ2-1	TRBV12-3/TRBV12-4	.	TGTGCCAGCACAGGAGGGACACCGGGGCAGGGGCAGTTCTTC	CASTGGTPGQGQFF
.	TRBJ2-1	TRBV5-1	.	TGCGCCAGCAGCTTGGAAGGGGCAAGAAATGAGCAGTTCTTC	CASSLEGARNEQFF
few	TRBJ1-1	TRBV6-5	.	TGTGCCAGCAGTTACAACGCGGACACTGAAGCTTTCTTT	CASSYNADTEAFF
few	TRBJ2-5	TRBV7-7	.	TGTGCCAGCAGCCCTGGACAGCCAGAGGGCGAGACCCAGTACTTC	CASSPGQPEGETQYF
medium-sized	TRBJ1-5	TRBV6-6	.	TGTGCCAGCAGTCAATGGAATCAGCCCCAGCATTTT	CASSQWNQPQHF
many	TRBJ1-5	TRBV3-1	.	TGTGCCAGCAGCCAAGGATCGGCCGGGGCGTCGCCCCAGCATTTT	CASSQGSAGASPQHF
.	TRBJ1-6	TRBV28	.	TGTGCCAGCAAATGGGCGGAGGACAATTCACCCCTCCACTTT	CASKWAEDNSPLHF
many	TRBJ2-1	TRBV13	TRBD2	TGTGCCAGCAGTTGGAAACTAGCGAGCAATGAGCAGTTCTTC	CASSWKLASNEQFF
many	TRBJ2-2	TRBV20-1	TRBD2	TGCAGTGCTAGAGAGGGGGGGACCGACACCGGGGAGCTGTTTTTT	CSAREGGTDTGELFF
many	TRBJ2-6	TRBV19	.	TGTGCCAGTAGACCAACAGGGTTCGGGGCCAACGTCCTGACTTTC	CASRPTGFGANVLTF
many	TRBJ2-4	TRBV28	TRBD2	TGTGCCAGCAGTCCAGCGGGGAGCGGCCGAGCCAAAAACATTCAGTACTTC	CASSPAGSGRAKNIQYF
.	TRBJ2-5	TRBV20-1	.	TGCAGTGCTGGAGTTGTGGAGACCCAGTACTTC	CSAGVVETQYF
many	TRBJ2-1	TRBV15	.	TGTGCCACCAGCAGACGACAGGTCTCCTACAATGAGCAGTTCTTC	CATSRRQVSYNEQFF
many	TRBJ2-1	TRBV4-1	.	TGCGCCAGCAGCCAAGTAGCCGGGCCGAGCAATCCGAATGAGCAGTTCTTC	CASSQVAGPSNPNEQFF
many	TRBJ2-3	TRBV7-2	.	TGTGCCAGCAGCTTACCCGGCTTGGCAGATACGCAGTATTTT	CASSLPGLADTQYF
.	TRBJ2-3	TRBV7-6	.	TGTGCCAGCAGCTTAGCTGAGGGCCTAGTTGGGGGTACGCAGTATTTT	CASSLAEGLVGGTQYF
many	TRBJ2-1	TRBV6-5	.	TGTGCCAGCAGTCCAAACAGGGATGAGCAGTTCTTC	CASSPNRDEQFF
many	TRBJ1-5	TRBV7-6	.	TGTGCCAGCAGCCCCGTTTTAGGTAGCAATCAGCCCCAGCATTTT	CASSPVLGSNQPQHF
many	TRBJ2-5	TRBV18	.	TGTGCCAGCTCTACCAGTGAGACCCAGTACTTC	CASSTSETQYF
many	TRBJ2-3	TRBV29-1	.	TGCAGCGTTCGACTCGGTCGGAACACAGATACGCAGTATTTT	CSVRLGRNTDTQYF
few	TRBJ2-1	TRBV5-1	.	TGCGCCAGCAGCTCCACAGGAGGGGGTTACAATGAGCAGTTCTTC	CASSSTGGGYNEQFF
many	TRBJ2-3	TRBV6-2/TRBV6-3	.	TGTGCCAGCGCACCTTTTGAATTGCGTGAGGGCGATACGCAGTATTTT	CASAPFELREGDTQYF
.	TRBJ2-5	TRBV12-3/TRBV12-4	TRBD1	TGTGCCAGCAGTTTAGGCGTTGGCTACAGGGGCGAAGAGACCCAGTACTTC	CASSLGVGYRGEETQYF